This TCR beta chain was documented in a study of blood T cell repertoires in COVID-19. Germline CDR1 SGHNT, CDR2 YENEEA. The CDR3 totals 18 residues. V was pared by 5 bases and J by 1 base, with 22 bases between. Measured with immunoSEQ multiplex PCR; TCRdb has only the in-frame clones, and not every one. The data hold approximately 210,000 clones, with about nine tenths observed a single time. The rearrangement joins TRBV11-3 to TRBJ2-3, with a possible D match to TRBD2 (5 bases). The TCR was taken from a woman in her twenties or thirties who had recovered from COVID-19. Sequencing was carried out using PBMCs or T cells enriched from blood (not recorded which). This CDR3 is CASSISPARAAGTDTQYF. CDR3 in DNA: TGTGCCAGCAGCATATCCCCTGCCCGAGCAGCGGGCACAGATACGCAGTATTTT. The entire variable domain, with the rest obtained from reference TRBV11-3 and TRBJ2-3, is as follows: EAGVVQSPRYKIIEKKQPVAFWCNPISGHNTLYWYLQNLGQGPELLIRYENEEAVDDSQLPKDRFSAERLKGVDSTLKIQPAELGDSAVYLCASSISPARAAGTDTQYFGPGTRLTVL.